This T cell receptor beta chain is from a study of STAT5B mutations in CD4+ large granular lymphocyte leukemia. V lost 2 bases, J lost 8 bases, and 7 bases stayed unmatched. The CDR3 runs 14 residues. CDR1 is SNHLY and CDR2 is FYNNEI in the germline V gene. TCRdb's table, derived via immunoSEQ multiplex PCR, lists solely in-frame clones and lacks some. The sample comprises tens of thousands of clones, 74% of which are singletons, and around 1% rests with the top ten. Regarding the study as a whole: Data were not HLA-matched across samples. Around 25% of private leukemic clonotypes occurred rarely in other patients' non-leukemic repertoires. TRBV06-family usage was enriched in top patient clones (8/27) versus controls (2/35).

As to this clone: Its specificity is not known.

The sample comprised CD4+ T cells from blood buffy coats. The V gene is TRBV2, the J gene TRBJ1-2, with TRBD1 matching over 8 bases. This TCR was sampled from a human donor in good health. The CDR3 DNA sequence: TGTGCCAGCAGTGAACGGACAGGGAGACGGGGCTACACCTTC. It is translated as CASSERTGRRGYTF.